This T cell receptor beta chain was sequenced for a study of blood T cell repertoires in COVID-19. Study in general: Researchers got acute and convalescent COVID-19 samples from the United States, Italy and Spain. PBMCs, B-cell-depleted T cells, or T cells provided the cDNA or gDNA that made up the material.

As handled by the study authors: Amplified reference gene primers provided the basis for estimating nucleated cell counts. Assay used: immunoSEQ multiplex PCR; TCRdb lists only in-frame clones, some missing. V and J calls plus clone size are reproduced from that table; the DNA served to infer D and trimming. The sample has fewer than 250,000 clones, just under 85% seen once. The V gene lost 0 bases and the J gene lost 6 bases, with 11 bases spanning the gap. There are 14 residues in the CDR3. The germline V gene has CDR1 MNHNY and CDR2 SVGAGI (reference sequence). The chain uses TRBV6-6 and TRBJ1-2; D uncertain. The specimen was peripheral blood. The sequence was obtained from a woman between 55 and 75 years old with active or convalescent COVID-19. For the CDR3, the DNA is TGTGCCAGCAGTTACTCGACTCGGCAGAATGGCTACACCTTC. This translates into CASSYSTRQNGYTF.